This entry lists 11 T cell receptor beta chains sequenced from one sample in a study of beta chain features in type 1 diabetes. As every portion of the isolated RNA was reverse transcribed, the sequencing read expressed TCRB transcripts. Method: immunoSEQ multiplex PCR; TCRdb's copy keeps in-frame clones and lacks some. This table has approximately 140,000 clones, over 8% appearing once. Sample: central memory CD4+ T cells from blood. Every receptor here comes from a woman in her thirties or forties in good health.

The genes are TRBV5-6 and TRBJ1-2, with D perhaps TRBD1 (6 bases). V lost 0 bases and J lost 7, with 13 bases in between. The CDR3 length is 14 residues. Germline-derived CDR1 and CDR2 are SGHDT and YYEEEE. CDR3 coding DNA: TGTGCCAGCAGCTTGGGCGGTGTGGGGGCTGGCTACACCTTC. Encoded protein: CASSLGGVGAGYTF.

The chain links TRBV27 to TRBJ1-4, with D maybe TRBD1 (5 bases). The CDR3 sequence is 14 residues long. The V gene lost 4 bases and the J gene lost 4 bases, with 10 bases spanning the gap. CDR1 and CDR2 (germline): MNHEY, SMNVEV (reference sequence). The CDR3 reads CASSYAGLNEKLFF. CDR3 DNA: TGTGCCAGCAGTTATGCAGGGCTTAATGAAAAACTGTTTTTT.

The rearrangement joins TRBV5-6 to TRBJ2-5, with D unclear. This CDR3 has 11 amino acids. V was shortened by 0 bases and J by 7 bases, with 4 bases between the two germline ends. Germline loops: CDR1 SGHDT, CDR2 YYEEEE. CDR3 residues: CASSLGMTQYF. CDR3 nucleotides: TGTGCCAGCAGCTTGGGTATGACCCAGTACTTC. Based on the CDR3 plus reference TRBV5-6 and TRBJ2-5, the full variable domain is DAGVTQSPTHLIKTRGQQVTLRCSPKSGHDTVSWYQQALGQGPQFIFQYYEEEERQRGNFPDRFSGHQFPNYSSELNVNALLLGDSALYLCASSLGMTQYFGPGTRLLVL.

This clone was found a few times. J is TRBJ1-4 and V is TRBV4-1; tentative D call: TRBD1 (5 bases). Trimming removed 0 bases from V and 8 bases from J, with 13 bases in between. The V gene's germline CDR1 is MGHRA and CDR2 YSYEKL. This CDR3 has 15 amino acids. The CDR3 sequence: CASSQENRLGEKLFF. The CDR3 DNA reads as TGCGCCAGCAGCCAAGAAAACAGGCTCGGGGAAAAACTGTTTTTT.

This clone was picked up a small number of times. V is TRBV18 and J is TRBJ1-1; D ambiguous. The V gene lost 6 bases and the J gene lost 4 bases, with 12 bases spanning the gap. The CDR3 extends over 13 amino acids. CDR1 is KGHSH and CDR2 is LQKENI in the germline V gene. The CDR3 loop reads CASSPTPGTEAFF. The DNA for the CDR3 is TGTGCCAGCTCGCCGACCCCGGGCACTGAAGCTTTCTTT. Full variable domain (rest looked up from reference TRBV18 and TRBJ1-1): NAGVMQNPRHLVRRRGQEARLRCSPMKGHSHVYWYRQLPEEGLKFMVYLQKENIIDESGMPKERFSAEFPKEGPSILRIQQVVRGDSAAYFCASSPTPGTEAFFGQGTRLTVV.

This clone has a count of ten or more. The V and J genes are TRBV13 and TRBJ2-5; 8 nucleotides match TRBD1. The trim removed 4 bases at V and 5 bases at J, leaving 12 bases unmatched. The CDR3 totals 16 residues. CDR1 is PRHDT, CDR2 FYEKMQ, per germline (reference sequence). DNA of the CDR3: TGTGCCAGCAGCTCAGACAGGGGTACCGCTGCCGAGACCCAGTACTTC. Residues: CASSSDRGTAAETQYF.

This clone has just a few counts. The J gene is TRBJ1-3, the V gene TRBV2, with no clear D. Germline V gene sequence: CDR1 SNHLY, CDR2 FYNNEI. The length of the CDR3 is 12 residues. Trimming left V 5 bases short and J 2 bases short, with 4 bases between. The CDR3 sequence: CASSLTGNTIYF. The CDR3 DNA reads TGTGCCAGCAGTCTTACTGGAAACACCATATATTTT.

The chain has TRBV15 and TRBJ2-2; 11 nucleotides match TRBD2. Germline V gene data show CDR1 as LNHNV and CDR2 as YYDKDF (reference sequence). This CDR3 contains 18 residues. V lost 0 bases, J lost 5 bases, and 8 bases stayed unmatched. CDR3 region: CATSRDPLGTSGTGELFF. The CDR3 DNA follows: TGTGCCACCAGCAGAGATCCACTCGGGACTAGCGGAACCGGGGAGCTGTTTTTT.

The chain employs TRBV7-9 and TRBJ1-2; D possibly corresponds to TRBD1 (6 bases). Germline CDR1 is SEHNR and CDR2 is FQNEAQ (reference sequence). Trimming removed 2 bases at V and 13 bases at J, with 17 bases between. CDR3 size: 13 residues. CDR3 region: CASSLPGQPRPTF. The CDR3 coding sequence is TGTGCCAGCAGCTTACCAGGACAGCCCAGGCCCACCTTC.

In its sample, this clone was seen a few times. The chain employs TRBV5-1 and TRBJ2-3, with D possibly being TRBD1 (6 bases). Germline V gives CDR1 SGHRS, CDR2 YFSETQ. V gave up 4 bases and J gave up 2 bases, with 20 bases separating them. The CDR3 has 17 amino acids. CDR3 in amino acids: CASSPQGGPEITDTQYF. As DNA, the CDR3 is TGCGCCAGCAGCCCTCAAGGGGGACCCGAGATCACAGATACGCAGTATTTT.

This clone was counted between two and nine times. V usage is TRBV7-2 and J usage is TRBJ2-7, with D perhaps matching TRBD1 (5 bases). The CDR3 is 15 residues long. Germline CDR1 and CDR2: SGHTA and FQGNSA. V was shortened by 3 bases and J by 6 bases, with 18 bases between the two germline ends. CDR3 residues: CASSLYRTLQGEQYF. Here the CDR3 DNA reads TGTGCCAGCAGCTTGTACCGGACCCTCCAGGGCGAGCAGTACTTC.